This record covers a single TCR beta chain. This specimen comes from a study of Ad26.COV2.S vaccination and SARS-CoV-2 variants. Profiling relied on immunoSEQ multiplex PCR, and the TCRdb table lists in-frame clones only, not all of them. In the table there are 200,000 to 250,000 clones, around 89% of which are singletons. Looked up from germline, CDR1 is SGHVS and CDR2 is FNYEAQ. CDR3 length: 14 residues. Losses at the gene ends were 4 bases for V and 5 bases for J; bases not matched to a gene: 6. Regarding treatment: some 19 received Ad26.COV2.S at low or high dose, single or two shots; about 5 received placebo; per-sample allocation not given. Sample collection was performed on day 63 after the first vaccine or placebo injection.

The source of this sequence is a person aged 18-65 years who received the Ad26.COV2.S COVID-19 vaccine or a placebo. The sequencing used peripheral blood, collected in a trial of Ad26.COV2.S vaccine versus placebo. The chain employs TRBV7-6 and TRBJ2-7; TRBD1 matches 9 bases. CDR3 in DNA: TGTGCCAGCAGCTCCGGGACAGGGAGAAACGAGCAGTACTTC. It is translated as CASSSGTGRNEQYF.